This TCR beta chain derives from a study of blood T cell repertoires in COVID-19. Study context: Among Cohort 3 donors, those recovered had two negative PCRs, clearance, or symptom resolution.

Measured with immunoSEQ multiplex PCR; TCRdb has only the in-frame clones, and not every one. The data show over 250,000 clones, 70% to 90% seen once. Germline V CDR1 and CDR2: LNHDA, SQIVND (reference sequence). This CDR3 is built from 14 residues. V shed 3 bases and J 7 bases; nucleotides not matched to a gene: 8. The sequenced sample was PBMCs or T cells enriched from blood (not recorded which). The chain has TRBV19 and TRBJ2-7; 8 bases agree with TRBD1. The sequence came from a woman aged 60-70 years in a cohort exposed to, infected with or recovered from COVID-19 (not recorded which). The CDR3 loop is CASSIRDRTSEQYF. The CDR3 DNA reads TGTGCCAGTAGTATTAGGGACAGGACTTCGGAGCAGTACTTC.